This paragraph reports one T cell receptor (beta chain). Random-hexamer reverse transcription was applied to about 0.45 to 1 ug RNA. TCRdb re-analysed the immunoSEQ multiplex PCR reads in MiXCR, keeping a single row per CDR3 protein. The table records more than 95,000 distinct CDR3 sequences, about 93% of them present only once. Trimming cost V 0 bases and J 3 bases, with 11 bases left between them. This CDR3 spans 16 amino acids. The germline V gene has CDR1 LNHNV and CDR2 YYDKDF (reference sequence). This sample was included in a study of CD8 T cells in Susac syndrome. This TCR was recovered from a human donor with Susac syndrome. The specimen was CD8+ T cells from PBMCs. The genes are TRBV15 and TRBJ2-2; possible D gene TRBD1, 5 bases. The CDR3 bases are TGTGCCACCAGCAGAGAACGGACAACATACACCGGGGAGCTGTTTTTT. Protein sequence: CATSRERTTYTGELFF.